This T cell receptor (beta chain) stems from a study of shared clonotypes between healthy human individuals (dated by TCRdb to about 2020). About the study as a whole: A couple of women and a few men aged 18 to 49 years were included in the cohort. Different laboratories and diverse techniques were used to prepare libraries and sequence TCR repertoires, to increase sequencing depth and limit assay-specific biases. Each donor's leukapheresis produced roughly between roughly 0.9 and 8.9 billion PBMCs. Blood TCR repertoires of a handful of healthy adults were deeply sequenced to estimate repertoire size and the extent of clonotype sharing between individuals. Paper-wide results and their limitations: The small number of donors limited the genetic and exposure-history diversity represented. Pairwise subsampling led to the expectation that sequencing depth would affect the degree of clonotype sharing among donors. Sampling was limited to blood, and TCR repertoires in tissue likely differ from TCR repertoires in blood.

The donors were healthy, HIV-negative adults who had no recently reported acute infections or vaccinations. All donors were Caucasian adults living in Nashville, Tennessee, USA. In the unsorted samples, 85 million to 100 million PBMCs were counted, and genomic DNA was extracted using the QIAamp DNA Blood Mini kit. Blood was collected by leukapheresis, and PBMCs were isolated by Ficoll-Histopaque density gradient centrifugation and then cryopreserved in liquid nitrogen vapor phase. A remark on this clone: Its binding antigen is unknown. Within one base of it there is no much larger clone, and no base qualities were kept.

Using the deep immunoSEQ assay, TCR CDR3 regions were amplified from genomic DNA by multiplex PCR. For each cell subset, the extracted genomic DNA was distributed evenly across all wells of several immunoSEQ 96-well plates, and each plate served as one replicate. For unsorted PBMC, 250 to 350 ng of genomic DNA, equivalent to about 32,000 T cell genomes, went into each replicate PCR. Unsorted PBMC genomic DNA was sequenced across ten immunoSEQ deep assay plates. The purified libraries were quantified using a Qubit 3.0 fluorometer, sized with a Bioanalyzer 2100, and then quantified again using the KAPA Library Quantification kit. Every immunoSEQ 96-well plate was sequenced on a separate single-read 150-cycle Illumina NextSeq 550 flow cell. As for how the authors treated the data: Because the immunoSEQ output held only junctional sequences and lacked quality scores, the filtering could not match the filtering applied to full-length reads. To assign V/J genes and CDR3, sequences were annotated using PyIR, a Python wrapper for IgBLAST v1.9, with IMGT germline references. Reads were filtered out if the reads had weak V/J assignments (E-value above 1e-6), no CDR3, stop codons, out-of-frame junctions, or ambiguous translated residues. V3J clonotypes were defined by identical inferred V gene, J gene, and CDR3 amino acid sequence. The percentage overlap between two repertoires was calculated by dividing the number of shared unique clonotypes by the size of the smaller repertoire. Three approaches were used to assess repertoire richness: RTK rarefaction, the Chao1 estimator, and Recon v2.1 estimates of unobserved clonotypes. The table comes from immuneACCESS by way of TCRdb, which keeps in-frame sequences with V and J called. Part of the clones is missing from these tables; in studies checked, under half for an unresolved V gene and the rest for unknown reasons. V and J calls and clone size are copied from that table; D and trimming were computed from the DNA. The table for this sample lists about 490,000 clones; 79% of them were counted only once. The ten biggest clones cover about an eighth of the sample.

This TCR derives from a woman between 35 and 50 years old in good health. Some clones in this sample may be carry-over from other donors' samples. What was sequenced was PBMCs.

The CDR3 here reads CASSPGLAGTTDTQYF. The nucleotides are TGCGCCAGCAGCCCGGGACTAGCGGGAACCACAGATACGCAGTATTTT. The chain was built from TRBV5-1 and TRBJ2-3, and 13 bases in between align with TRBD2. The CDR3 goes from the cysteine to the phenylalanine over 16 residues. Only the CDR3 part of the read is kept: 48 bases, read in frame from the first base. V has 4 bases trimmed and J has 2 bases trimmed; junction bases matching no gene number 4. The germline V gene encodes CDR1 SGHRS and CDR2 YFSETQ.